This record concerns one T cell receptor (beta chain) sequence. The CDR3 contains 13 residues. The germline V and J ends were trimmed by 0 bases and 9 bases, with 12 bases remaining between them. Germline V gene sequence: CDR1 GTSNPN, CDR2 SVGIG (reference sequence). The sample originates from a study of T cell changes during pregnancy in multiple sclerosis. The method was immunoSEQ multiplex PCR; TCRdb's version includes in-frame clones alone and lacks a portion of them. The data contain 30,000 to 35,000 clones, about 91% of them singletons. The V gene is TRBV30, the J gene TRBJ2-1, with D tentatively TRBD2 (5 bases). This clonotype was obtained from a female donor with multiple sclerosis, enrolled in a pregnancy study. This sample comprised CD8+ T cells from peripheral blood mononuclear cells, obtained in the first trimester of pregnancy. Written as DNA, the CDR3 is TGTGCCTGGAGTGTACTAGGGATGGGTGAGCAGTTCTTC. Its translation is CAWSVLGMGEQFF.